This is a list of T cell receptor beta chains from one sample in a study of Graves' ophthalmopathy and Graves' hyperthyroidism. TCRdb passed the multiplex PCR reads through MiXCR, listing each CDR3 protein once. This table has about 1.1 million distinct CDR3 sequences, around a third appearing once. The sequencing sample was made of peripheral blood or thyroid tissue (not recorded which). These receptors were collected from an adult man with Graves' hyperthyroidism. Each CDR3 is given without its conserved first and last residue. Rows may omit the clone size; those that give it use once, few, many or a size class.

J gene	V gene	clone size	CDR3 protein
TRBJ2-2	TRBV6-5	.	ASRGLASYGELF
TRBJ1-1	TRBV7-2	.	ASRIGGSEAF
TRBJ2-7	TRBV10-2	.	ASSISGSGYEQY
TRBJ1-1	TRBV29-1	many	SVGYRGKNTEAF
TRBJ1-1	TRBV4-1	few	ASSHLGRQNTEAF
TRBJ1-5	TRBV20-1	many	SASTGYSNQPQH
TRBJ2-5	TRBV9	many	ASSVGALEVQETQY
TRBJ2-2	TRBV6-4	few	ASSVTSGYTGELF
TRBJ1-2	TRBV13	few	ASSLRQGDASNYGYT
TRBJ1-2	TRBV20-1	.	STKRRGNLNYGYT
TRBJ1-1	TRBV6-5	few	ASSPGQGRFRAF
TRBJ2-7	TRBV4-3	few	ASSQGDISEQY
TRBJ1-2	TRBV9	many	ASSGGTTYGYT
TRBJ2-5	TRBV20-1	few	SARGRVETQY
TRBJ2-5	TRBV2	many	ASSDFIGTQETQY
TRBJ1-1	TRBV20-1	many	SATKGQGGGTEAF
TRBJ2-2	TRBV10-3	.	AISGRQTNTGELS
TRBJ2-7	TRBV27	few	ASRLTGGESLYEQY
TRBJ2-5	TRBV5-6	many	ASSFDGTTLETQY
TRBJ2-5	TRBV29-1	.	SVGGAGGETQY
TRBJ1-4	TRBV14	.	ASSLRSTGISGFNEKLF
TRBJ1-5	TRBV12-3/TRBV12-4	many	ASSLPGAGQPQH
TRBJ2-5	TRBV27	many	ASGYRGETQY
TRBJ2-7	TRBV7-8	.	ASSLVPRTVDFYEQY
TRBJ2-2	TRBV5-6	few	ASSLGQTARGTGELF
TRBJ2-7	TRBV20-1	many	SAKPSTSGGYYEQY
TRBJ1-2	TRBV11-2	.	ASSLDRQDYT
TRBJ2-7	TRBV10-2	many	ASSGQGGIFYGEQY
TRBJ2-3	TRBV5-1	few	ASSSLAAGDTQY